The 18 T cell receptor beta chains below come from one sample, sequenced in a study of beta chain features in type 1 diabetes. The isolated RNA, all of it, was reverse transcribed, so expressed TCRB transcripts were what got sequenced. The data were produced by immunoSEQ multiplex PCR, yet TCRdb's version contains in-frame clones alone and is incomplete. The repertoire includes 500,000 to 700,000 clones, around 15% of them detected once, and approximately 0.087% sits in the top ten. Sequenced material: naive CD4+ T cells from blood. The receptors originated from a man aged 18 to 30 in good health.

Only a few counts were recorded for this clone. The genes are TRBV9 and TRBJ1-1, with D uncertain. The CDR3 loop spans 14 amino acids. CDR1 is SGDLS and CDR2 is YYNGEE in the germline V gene. Trimming removed 0 bases from V and 3 bases from J, with 9 bases in between. The CDR3 nucleotides read TGTGCCAGCAGCGTAGGGGGAAGAGACACTGAAGCTTTCTTT. It translates to CASSVGGRDTEAFF.

The V gene is TRBV4-3, the J gene TRBJ2-1, with D possibly called TRBD1 or TRBD2 (5 bases each). Germline V gives CDR1 LGHNA, CDR2 YSLEER. The CDR3 consists of 14 residues. Trimming pared 3 bases from V and 5 bases from J, leaving 11 bases between. The CDR3 sequence is CASSHGGADNEQFF. CDR3 sequence (DNA): TGCGCCAGCAGCCATGGGGGTGCGGACAATGAGCAGTTCTTC.

The chain combines TRBV9 with TRBJ2-3, with D possibly being TRBD1 (6 bases). V lost 4 bases and J lost 2, with 23 bases in between. From germline, CDR1 is SGDLS and CDR2 YYNGEE. The CDR3 runs 18 residues. Written as DNA, the CDR3 is TGTGCCAGCAGCACCGCAGGGACACCCCTTAGATACACAGATACGCAGTATTTT. This codes for CASSTAGTPLRYTDTQYF. Supplemented by reference TRBV9 and TRBJ2-3, the full variable domain reads DSGVTQTPKHLITATGQRVTLRCSPRSGDLSVYWYQQSLDQGLQFLIQYYNGEERAKGNILERFSAQQFPDLHSELNLSSLELGDSALYFCASSTAGTPLRYTDTQYFGPGTRLTVL.

The rearrangement links TRBV4-3 to TRBJ2-2; D remains ambiguous. The CDR3 sequence is 13 residues long. Germline-derived CDR1 and CDR2 are LGHNA and YSLEER. V shed 0 bases and J shed 7 bases, with 6 bases lying between them. CDR3 DNA sequence: TGCGCCAGCAGCCAAGAAACATACGGGGAGCTGTTTTTT. Its protein is CASSQETYGELFF.

This clone was seen only a few times. CDR3 bases: TGCGCCAGCAGCTCCGGGACTAGCGGGAGGCCTACCGTGAATGAGCAGTTCTTC. Its protein product is CASSSGTSGRPTVNEQFF. The V gene is TRBV5-1, the J gene TRBJ2-1, with TRBD2 identical over 15 bases. V was clipped by 3 bases and J by 7 bases; unmatched bases: 11. This CDR3 is 18 amino acids long. Per the germline V gene, CDR1 is SGHRS and CDR2 is YFSETQ.

This chain uses TRBV2 with TRBJ2-7, with TRBD1 matching over 9 bases. The CDR3 has 16 amino acids. The V and J ends lost 6 bases and 5 bases, in that order; junction bases with no gene match: 14. Germline CDR1 SNHLY, CDR2 FYNNEI. CDR3 residues: CASRMHRDRDGNEQYF. As DNA, the CDR3 is TGTGCCAGCAGGATGCACCGGGACAGGGACGGGAACGAGCAGTACTTC.

Written as DNA, the CDR3 is TGTGCCAGCAGCGTCAAACCGGGGCCTAATGAAAAACTGTTTTTT. It is translated as CASSVKPGPNEKLFF. The chain has TRBV9 and TRBJ1-4; weak D call: TRBD1 (5 bases). Trimming removed 2 bases from V and 3 bases from J, with 11 bases in between. CDR3 size: 15 residues. CDR1 and CDR2 from the germline V gene are SGDLS and YYNGEE.

This chain joins TRBV27 and TRBJ2-3; tentative D call: TRBD2 (6 bases). Germline V gene data show CDR1 as MNHEY and CDR2 as SMNVEV (reference sequence). The CDR3 has 17 amino acids. The germline V and J ends were trimmed by 3 bases and 3 bases, with 19 bases remaining between them. The DNA for the CDR3 is TGTGCCAGCAGTTTTGGAGGGAGAAGGGTGGGGACAGATACGCAGTATTTT. This sequence encodes CASSFGGRRVGTDTQYF.

The V and J genes are TRBV6-5 and TRBJ2-4; no clear D. Trimming shortened V by 0 bases and J by 4 bases, and 10 bases separated the two germline ends. The CDR3 totals 15 residues. Germline values: CDR1 MNHEY, CDR2 SVGAGI. In DNA, the CDR3 is TGTGCCAGCAGTTACTCACCCCGACATAAAAACATTCAGTACTTC. It encodes CASSYSPRHKNIQYF.

The chain couples TRBV21-1 to TRBJ1-5. TRBV21-1 is deemed a pseudogene. CDR3 size: 17 residues. CDR3 protein: CASSKGPKLPYGQPQHF. The CDR3 DNA is TGTGCCAGCAGCAAAGGTCCCAAGTTGCCCTATGGTCAGCCCCAGCATTTT.

Regarding this clone: The sample holds other DNA sequences that translate to the same CDR3. This chain joins TRBV6-5 and TRBJ2-2, with D unclear. Germline CDR1 reads MNHEY; CDR2 reads SVGAGI. This CDR3 spans 13 amino acids. Trimming shortened V by 6 bases and J by 1 base, and 6 bases separated the two germline ends. The CDR3 DNA is TGTGCCAGCAGCCGCGGGAACACCGGGGAGCTGTTTTTT. It translates to CASSRGNTGELFF.

This clone was seen only a few times. The chain recombines TRBV19 with TRBJ1-1, with a weak D call TRBD1 (5 bases). CDR3 size: 15 residues. Germline-derived CDR1 and CDR2 are LNHDA and SQIVND (reference sequence). Trimming took 0 bases from V and 1 from J, leaving 9 bases between them. The DNA for the CDR3 is TGTGCCAGTAGTATAGAGGGGGTTCGGAACACTGAAGCTTTCTTT. It codes for CASSIEGVRNTEAFF.

The chain joins TRBV5-1 to TRBJ2-4, with D perhaps being TRBD1 or TRBD2 (5 bases each). Looked up from germline, CDR1 is SGHRS and CDR2 is YFSETQ. There are 14 residues in the CDR3. Trimming left V 0 bases short and J 2 bases short, with 6 bases between. CDR3 sequence: CASSLGGPKNIQYF. The CDR3 region has the DNA TGCGCCAGCAGCTTGGGGGGACCCAAAAACATTCAGTACTTC.

This clone was seen more than once but under ten times. J is TRBJ2-7 and V is TRBV7-8, with 8 bases identical to TRBD1. The J segment lost 7 bases and the V segment lost 5 bases, leaving 13 bases of the junction unmatched. CDR1 SGHVS and CDR2 FQNEAQ come from the germline V gene. There are 15 residues in the CDR3. The CDR3 DNA follows: TGTGCCAGCAGCAAAACAGGGGGATGGGGTGAAGAGCAGTACTTC. It yields the protein CASSKTGGWGEEQYF.

This clone was seen only a few times. J is TRBJ2-4 and V is TRBV11-1; TRBD2 is a possible D gene (5 bases). V gave up 3 bases and J gave up 2 bases, with 8 bases separating them. Germline V gene lookup returns CDR1 SGHAT and CDR2 FQDESV (reference sequence). CDR3 length equals 14 residues. The CDR3 loop is CASSFRTSKNIQYF. The CDR3 DNA reads TGTGCCAGCAGCTTTAGGACTTCCAAAAACATTCAGTACTTC.

This clone was seen only a few times. This chain uses TRBV28 with TRBJ2-4, with D unclear. The CDR3 contains 15 residues. Germline assignment: CDR1 MDHEN and CDR2 SYDVKM. The V end was cut by 3 bases, the J end by 0 bases, with 9 bases between. The CDR3 region is CASSFRSLAKNIQYF. The CDR3 bases are TGTGCCAGCAGTTTTCGGAGTTTAGCCAAAAACATTCAGTACTTC. Full variable domain (outside the CDR3, taken from reference TRBV28 and TRBJ2-4): DVKVTQSSRYLVKRTGEKVFLECVQDMDHENMFWYRQDPGLGLRLIYFSYDVKMKEKGDIPEGYSVSREKKERFSLILESASTNQTSMYLCASSFRSLAKNIQYFGAGTRLSVL.

J is TRBJ2-1 and V is TRBV7-9; 7 bases are a match to TRBD1. Germline assignment: CDR1 SEHNR and CDR2 FQNEAQ (reference sequence). The CDR3 covers 15 residues. V trimming: 2 bases; J trimming: 4 bases; junction bases outside the gene matches: 5. CDR3 sequence reads: CASSLNRGSYNEQFF. The CDR3 coding sequence is TGTGCCAGCAGCTTAAACAGGGGAAGTTACAATGAGCAGTTCTTC.

This clone was seen more than once but under ten times. The chain couples TRBV29-1 to TRBJ2-3; no clear D gene. Per germline, CDR1 SQVTM and CDR2 ANQGSEA. The CDR3 contains 11 residues. Deletions cut 7 bases from V and 6 bases from J, with 11 bases between. The CDR3 DNA follows: TGCAGCGGGGTGACCTGGGATACGCAGTATTTT. This translates into CSGVTWDTQYF.